Reported below is one T cell receptor (beta chain). These data are taken from a study of cytomegalovirus exposure and HLA in healthy donors. Germline values: CDR1 SGHRS, CDR2 YFSETQ. The CDR3 consists of 14 residues. The V and J ends lost 3 bases and 4 bases respectively, with 12 bases between them. The PCR was carried out with 60 Vbeta primers and 13 Jbeta primers. Here immunoSEQ multiplex PCR was the method, and the copy in TCRdb shows in-frame clones only, minus some. In the table there are approximately 140,000 clones, 70% to 85% of which are singletons. The TCR originated in a woman aged 40 to 49 in good health and CMV-seronegative. V usage is TRBV5-1 and J usage is TRBJ2-3; tentatively, D is TRBD2 (6 bases). The material sequenced was PBMCs. The CDR3 region is CASSSRGTADTQYF. The CDR3, as DNA: TGCGCCAGCAGCTCCCGGGGGACCGCAGATACGCAGTATTTT.